This T cell receptor beta chain was observed in a study of cytomegalovirus exposure and HLA in healthy donors. In the PCR, 60 Vbeta and 13 Jbeta primers were used. Clones were sequenced by immunoSEQ multiplex PCR, and TCRdb holds only the in-frame ones, with some missing. This table holds 50,000 or so clones, under 75% found once. The V gene lost 4 bases and the J gene lost 3 bases, with 19 bases spanning the gap. This CDR3 contains 16 residues. Germline V gene data show CDR1 as ENHRY and CDR2 as SYGVKD. Sequenced sample: PBMCs. The clonotype comes from a young man in good health and CMV-seronegative. This sequence joins TRBV10-3 and TRBJ2-7, with D possibly being TRBD1 (7 bases). CDR3 bases: TGTGCCATCAGTGCCGTCCGGCGGGACAGTCACTACGAGCAGTACTTC. Amino acid sequence: CAISAVRRDSHYEQYF.